These T cell receptor beta chains were read from a single sample in a study of shared T cell receptors in the human thymus. Measured with immunoSEQ multiplex PCR; TCRdb has only the in-frame clones, and not every one. The table shows hundreds of thousands of clones, with 80% to 90% occurring only once. These data were likewise used in another study, on human thymus T cells.

Sequencing was performed on thymocytes. Receptors originate from a boy younger than two with a congenital heart defect. Both conserved end residues are part of each CDR3. Each record gives: J gene, V gene, CDR3 length, D gene, clone size, CDR3 protein, CDR3 DNA. A D gene is named only where the DNA matches it firmly. Part of the rows lack a size; the others show once, few, many or a class for expanded clones.

>TRBJ1-2|TRBV23-1|15|-|-
CASSARRQTGYGYTF
TGCGCCAGCAGCGCCCGGAGACAAACGGGATATGGCTACACCTTC
>TRBJ2-7|TRBV5-6|14|-|-
CASSSVPTRGVEYF
TGTGCCAGCAGCTCGGTCCCTACCAGGGGGGTAGAGTACTTC
>TRBJ1-2|TRBV5-1|13|-|-
CASSPQVEYGYTF
TGCGCCAGCAGCCCACAGGTTGAGTATGGCTACACCTTC
>TRBJ1-6|TRBV4-3|12|-|-
CASSQGRGSLHF
TGCGCCAGCAGCCAAGGCAGGGGTTCCCTCCACTTT
>TRBJ1-5|TRBV28|16|TRBD1|-
CASSLRTGGINQPQHF
TGTGCCAGCAGTCTCCGGACAGGGGGCATCAATCAGCCCCAGCATTTT
>TRBJ2-3|TRBV4-1|17|TRBD2|-
CASSSPGLAGNTDTQYF
TGCGCCAGCAGCTCCCCGGGACTAGCGGGAAACACAGATACGCAGTATTTT
>TRBJ2-7|TRBV28|15|TRBD2|few
CASTVAGGPRYEQYF
TGTGCCAGCACTGTAGCGGGAGGGCCGAGGTACGAGCAGTACTTC
>TRBJ1-2|TRBV27|15|-|few
CASTPVADGNYGYTF
TGTGCCAGCACCCCGGTAGCGGACGGTAACTATGGCTACACCTTC
>TRBJ2-3|TRBV7-9|16|-|-
CASSSPDTSSTDTQYF
TGTGCCAGCAGTTCGCCTGACACGAGCTCCACAGATACGCAGTATTTT
>TRBJ1-5|TRBV5-6|14|-|-
CASSLAGPNQPQHF
TGTGCCAGCAGCTTAGCAGGTCCGAATCAGCCCCAGCATTTT
>TRBJ2-7|TRBV4-1|16|-|once
CASSHSPGDVIYEQYF
TGCGCCAGCAGCCATTCCCCAGGGGACGTAATCTACGAGCAGTACTTC
>TRBJ1-3|TRBV7-2|17|TRBD1|-
CASSLAPGQGHGNTIYF
TGTGCCAGCAGCTTAGCGCCGGGACAGGGCCATGGAAACACCATATATTTT
>TRBJ2-7|TRBV27|15|TRBD2|-
CASSGGLAGSYEQYF
TGTGCCAGCAGTGGGGGACTAGCGGGATCCTACGAGCAGTACTTC
>TRBJ1-2|TRBV11-2|15|TRBD1|-
CASSPKTGKESGYTF
TGTGCCAGCAGCCCAAAGACAGGGAAAGAGAGTGGCTACACCTTC
>TRBJ2-1|TRBV4-1|16|-|-
CASSPGGGPSYNEQFF
TGCGCCAGCAGCCCAGGAGGGGGCCCCTCCTACAATGAGCAGTTCTTC
>TRBJ2-1|TRBV28|16|-|-
CASGQGLSLMGGEQFF
TGTGCCAGTGGCCAGGGACTTTCACTCATGGGGGGTGAGCAGTTCTTC
>TRBJ1-1|TRBV27|15|-|-
CASSLVPGMNTEAFF
TGTGCCAGCAGTTTGGTTCCAGGGATGAACACTGAAGCTTTCTTT
>TRBJ2-7|TRBV5-4|14|TRBD2|-
CASSWGRGVYEQYF
TGTGCCAGCAGTTGGGGACGGGGGGTCTACGAGCAGTACTTC
>TRBJ2-7|TRBV4-1|15|-|-
CASSQDGGAPYEQYF
TGCGCCAGCAGCCAAGACGGTGGGGCCCCCTACGAGCAGTACTTC
>TRBJ2-3|TRBV7-9|17|TRBD2|few
CASSLALREGLTDTQYF
TGTGCCAGCAGCTTAGCGTTGCGGGAGGGCCTCACAGATACGCAGTATTTT
>TRBJ1-1|TRBV19|13|-|-
CASSPYRNTEAFF
TGTGCCAGTAGTCCCTATAGGAACACTGAAGCTTTCTTT
>TRBJ2-1|TRBV10-3|14|TRBD2|-
CAIRWEGSYNEQFF
TGTGCCATCAGGTGGGAGGGATCCTACAATGAGCAGTTCTTC
>TRBJ2-7|TRBV5-6|17|TRBD1|-
CASSADPGQGNTYEQYF
TGTGCCAGCAGCGCAGATCCGGGACAGGGGAACACCTACGAGCAGTACTTC
>TRBJ2-7|TRBV18|16|-|-
CASSPVDFVLAHEQYF
TGTGCCAGCTCACCAGTGGACTTTGTTTTGGCCCACGAGCAGTACTTC
>TRBJ1-2|TRBV10-3|10|-|-
CAVGSNGYTF
TGTGCCGTCGGGTCCAATGGCTACACCTTC
>TRBJ2-7|TRBV28|15|TRBD1|-
CASSSRRDRDYEQYF
TGTGCCAGCAGCTCCCGACGGGACAGAGACTACGAGCAGTACTTC
>TRBJ1-2|TRBV6-5|12|-|-
CASSLQGYGYTF
TGTGCCAGCAGCCTCCAGGGGTATGGCTACACCTTC
>TRBJ2-5|TRBV28|15|TRBD1|-
CASSSFRGRAETQYF
TGTGCCAGCAGTTCGTTCAGGGGGCGTGCGGAGACCCAGTACTTC
>TRBJ1-1|TRBV28|15|-|-
CASSLGGGQNTEAFF
TGTGCCAGCAGTTTAGGAGGCGGGCAGAACACTGAAGCTTTCTTT
>TRBJ1-5|TRBV2|15|-|-
CASSDRQVHNQPQHF
TGTGCCAGCAGTGATAGACAGGTGCACAATCAGCCCCAGCATTTT
>TRBJ2-1|TRBV12-2|19|-|-
CASRSRAAIVGTGYNEQFF
TGTGCAAGTCGCTCGCGAGCGGCCATAGTGGGGACAGGCTACAATGAGCAGTTCTTC
>TRBJ2-7|TRBV9|15|TRBD2|-
CASSVGSGSPYEQYF
TGTGCCAGCAGCGTAGGGAGCGGGAGCCCCTACGAGCAGTACTTC
>TRBJ1-1|TRBV2|15|-|-
CASLLRTEISFEAFF
TGTGCCAGCCTCCTCCGGACAGAAATTTCCTTTGAAGCTTTCTTT
>TRBJ1-2|TRBV4-3|16|TRBD1|-
CASSQTKKGANYGYTF
TGCGCCAGCAGCCAAACAAAAAAGGGGGCGAACTATGGCTACACCTTC
>TRBJ1-1|TRBV27|13|-|-
CASGREGDTEAFF
TGTGCCAGCGGCCGGGAGGGGGACACTGAAGCTTTCTTT
>TRBJ2-1|TRBV15|16|TRBD2|-
CATSRVTSATYNEQFF
TGTGCCACCAGCAGGGTAACTAGCGCTACGTACAATGAGCAGTTCTTC
>TRBJ2-7|TRBV4-3|19|TRBD1|once
CASSHSIRDSHSFSYEQYF
TGCGCCAGCAGCCACTCCATCCGGGACAGCCATTCTTTCTCCTACGAGCAGTACTTC
>TRBJ2-2|TRBV4-1|14|TRBD1|-
CASSQDGTGGELFF
TGCGCCAGCAGCCAAGATGGGACAGGGGGGGAGCTGTTTTTT
>TRBJ2-7|TRBV5-1|13|TRBD1|-
CASSGTGFYEQYF
TGCGCCAGCTCAGGGACAGGTTTCTACGAGCAGTACTTC
>TRBJ2-7|TRBV28|17|-|-
CASSPRIRGPKDYEQYF
TGTGCCAGCAGTCCCCGGATACGCGGCCCTAAGGACTACGAGCAGTACTTC
>TRBJ2-1|TRBV5-6|16|TRBD2|-
CASSGLAGGPNNEQFF
TGTGCCAGCAGCGGCCTAGCGGGGGGGCCGAACAATGAGCAGTTCTTC
>TRBJ1-1|TRBV6-5|14|-|-
CASSYSPKNTEAFF
TGTGCCAGCAGTTACTCCCCCAAGAACACTGAAGCTTTCTTT
>TRBJ2-1|TRBV28|14|TRBD2|-
CATLKTSGGDEQFF
TGTGCCACCTTGAAGACTAGCGGGGGGGATGAGCAGTTCTTC
>TRBJ1-6|TRBV7-8|18|TRBD1|few
CASSPGGHPTGLHSPLHF
TGTGCCAGCAGCCCCGGAGGCCACCCGACAGGGCTTCACTCACCCCTCCACTTT
>TRBJ1-4|TRBV19|14|-|once
CASSRQKLNEKLFF
TGTGCCAGTAGTCGACAGAAACTAAATGAAAAACTGTTTTTT
>TRBJ1-2|TRBV5-3|15|-|-
CARSLNRMGNYGYTF
TGTGCCAGAAGCTTGAACAGGATGGGTAACTATGGCTACACCTTC
>TRBJ1-2|TRBV29-1|12|-|-
CSFNKGTHGYTF
TGCAGCTTTAATAAGGGGACTCATGGCTACACCTTC
>TRBJ2-7|TRBV2|16|-|-
CASSELGGPRPREQYF
TGTGCCAGCAGTGAACTCGGGGGGCCGCGCCCTCGGGAGCAGTACTTC
>TRBJ1-1|TRBV13|12|TRBD1|-
CASSRTGEEAFF
TGTGCCAGCAGCCGGACAGGGGAGGAAGCTTTCTTT
>TRBJ2-5|TRBV4-3|15|-|once
CASSQDLARQETQYF
TGCGCCAGCAGCCAAGATTTGGCTCGACAAGAGACCCAGTACTTC